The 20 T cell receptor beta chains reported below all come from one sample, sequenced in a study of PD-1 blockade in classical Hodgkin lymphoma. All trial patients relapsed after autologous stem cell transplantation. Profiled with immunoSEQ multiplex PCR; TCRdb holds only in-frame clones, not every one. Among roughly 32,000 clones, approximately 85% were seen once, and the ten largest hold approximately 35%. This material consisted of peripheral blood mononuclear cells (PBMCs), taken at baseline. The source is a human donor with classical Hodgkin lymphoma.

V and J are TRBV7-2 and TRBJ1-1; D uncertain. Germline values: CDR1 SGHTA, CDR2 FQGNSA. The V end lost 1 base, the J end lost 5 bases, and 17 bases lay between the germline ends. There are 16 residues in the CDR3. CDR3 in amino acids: CASSLGGSAKGTEAFF. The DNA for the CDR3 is TGTGCCAGCAGCTTAGGGGGTAGCGCCAAAGGAACTGAAGCTTTCTTT.

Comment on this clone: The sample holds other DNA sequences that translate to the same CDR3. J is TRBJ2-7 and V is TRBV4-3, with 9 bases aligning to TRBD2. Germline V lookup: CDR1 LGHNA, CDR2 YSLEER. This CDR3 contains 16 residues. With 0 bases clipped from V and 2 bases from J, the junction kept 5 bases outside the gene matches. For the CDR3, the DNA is TGCGCCAGCAGCCAAGATAGGCGGGGGGGAACCTACGAGCAGTACTTC. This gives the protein CASSQDRRGGTYEQYF.

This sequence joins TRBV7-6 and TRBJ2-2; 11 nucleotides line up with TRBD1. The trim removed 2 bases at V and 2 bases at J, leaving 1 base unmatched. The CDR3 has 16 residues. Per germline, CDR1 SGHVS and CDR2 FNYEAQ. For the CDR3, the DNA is TGTGCCAGCAGCTTATGGACAGGGGGCAACACCGGGGAGCTGTTTTTT. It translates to CASSLWTGGNTGELFF.

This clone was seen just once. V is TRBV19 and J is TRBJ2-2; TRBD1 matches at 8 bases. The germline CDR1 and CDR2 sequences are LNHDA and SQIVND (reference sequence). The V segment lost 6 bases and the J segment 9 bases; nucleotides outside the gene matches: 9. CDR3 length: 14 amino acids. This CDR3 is CASSPGQGKRELFF. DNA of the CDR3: TGTGCCAGTAGCCCCGGACAGGGAAAACGGGAGCTGTTTTTT. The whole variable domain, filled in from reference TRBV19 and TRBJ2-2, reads DGGITQSPKYLFRKEGQNVTLSCEQNLNHDAMYWYRQDPGQGLRLIYYSQIVNDFQKGDIAEGYSVSREKKESFPLTVTSAQKNPTAFYLCASSPGQGKRELFFGEGSRLTVL.

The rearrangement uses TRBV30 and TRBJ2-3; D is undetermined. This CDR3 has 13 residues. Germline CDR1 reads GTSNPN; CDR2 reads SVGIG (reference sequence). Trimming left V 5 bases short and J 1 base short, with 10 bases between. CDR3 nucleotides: TGTGCCTGGCTTGTTCCTGGCACAGATACGCAGTATTTT. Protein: CAWLVPGTDTQYF.

Written as DNA, the CDR3 is TGTGCCAGCAGCCCCCGGGCCGCCGGGGAGCAGTACTTC. Residues: CASSPRAAGEQYF. The chain recombines TRBV9 with TRBJ2-7, with D unclear. There are 13 residues in the CDR3. Germline V gene sequence: CDR1 SGDLS, CDR2 YYNGEE. V was clipped by 4 bases and J by 7 bases, with 15 bases between them.

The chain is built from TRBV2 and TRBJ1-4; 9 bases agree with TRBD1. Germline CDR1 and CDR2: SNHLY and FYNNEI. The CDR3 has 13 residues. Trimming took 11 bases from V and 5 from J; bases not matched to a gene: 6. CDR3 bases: TGTGCCGGGGGCGGGACAGGGAATGAAAAACTGTTTTTT. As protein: CAGGGTGNEKLFF.

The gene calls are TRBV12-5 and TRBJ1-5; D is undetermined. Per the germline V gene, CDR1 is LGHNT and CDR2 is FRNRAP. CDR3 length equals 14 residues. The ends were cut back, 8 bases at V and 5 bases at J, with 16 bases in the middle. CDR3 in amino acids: CASTFSTADQPQHF. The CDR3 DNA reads TGTGCTAGTACTTTTAGCACAGCCGATCAGCCCCAGCATTTT.

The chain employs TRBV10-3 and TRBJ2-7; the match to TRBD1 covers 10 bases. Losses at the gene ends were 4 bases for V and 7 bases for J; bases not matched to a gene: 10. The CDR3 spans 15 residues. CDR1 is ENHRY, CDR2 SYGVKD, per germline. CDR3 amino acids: CAISVGGTGEREQYF. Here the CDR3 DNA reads TGTGCCATCAGTGTTGGAGGGACAGGGGAACGGGAGCAGTACTTC.

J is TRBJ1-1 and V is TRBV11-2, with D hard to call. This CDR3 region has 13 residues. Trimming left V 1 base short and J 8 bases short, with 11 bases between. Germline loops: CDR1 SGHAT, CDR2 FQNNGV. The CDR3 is CASSLGVGEEAFF. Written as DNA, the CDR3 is TGTGCCAGCAGCTTAGGTGTTGGGGAAGAAGCTTTCTTT.

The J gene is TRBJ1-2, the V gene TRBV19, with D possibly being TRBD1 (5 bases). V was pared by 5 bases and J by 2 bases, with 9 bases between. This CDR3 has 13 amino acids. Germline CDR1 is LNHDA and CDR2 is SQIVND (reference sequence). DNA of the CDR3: TGTGCCAGTAGTTACGGGGGGAACTATGGCTACACCTTC. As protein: CASSYGGNYGYTF.

CDR3 region: CASKGDSYSNQPQHF. In nucleotides, the CDR3 is TGTGCCAGTAAAGGGGACAGCTATAGCAATCAGCCCCAGCATTTT. The chain recombines TRBV19 with TRBJ1-5; 7 bases align to TRBD1. Unmatched junction bases numbered 6, after V lost 7 bases and J lost 0 bases. Germline loops: CDR1 LNHDA, CDR2 SQIVND (reference sequence). This CDR3 has 15 residues.

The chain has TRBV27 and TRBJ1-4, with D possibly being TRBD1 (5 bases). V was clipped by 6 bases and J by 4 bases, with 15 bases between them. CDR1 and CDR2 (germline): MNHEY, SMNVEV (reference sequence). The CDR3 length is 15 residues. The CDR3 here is CASSPRSGVNEKLFF. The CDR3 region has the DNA TGTGCCAGCAGCCCGCGGTCGGGGGTTAATGAAAAACTGTTTTTT.

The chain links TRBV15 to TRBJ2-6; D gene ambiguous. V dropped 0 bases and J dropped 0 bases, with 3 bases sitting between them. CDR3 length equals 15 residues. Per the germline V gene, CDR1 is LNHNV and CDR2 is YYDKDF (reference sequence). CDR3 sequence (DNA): TGTGCCACCAGCAGAGATGGCTCTGGGGCCAACGTCCTGACTTTC. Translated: CATSRDGSGANVLTF.

The CDR3 DNA reads TGTGCCAGCAGCTTCGACAGGGCGGGGGGCGAGACCCAGTACTTC. Its protein product is CASSFDRAGGETQYF. The chain combines TRBV7-7 with TRBJ2-5; D may be TRBD2 (8 bases). Germline values: CDR1 SSHAT, CDR2 FNYEAQ (reference sequence). V was shortened by 3 bases and J by 5 bases, with 16 bases between the two germline ends. The CDR3 is made up of 15 amino acids.

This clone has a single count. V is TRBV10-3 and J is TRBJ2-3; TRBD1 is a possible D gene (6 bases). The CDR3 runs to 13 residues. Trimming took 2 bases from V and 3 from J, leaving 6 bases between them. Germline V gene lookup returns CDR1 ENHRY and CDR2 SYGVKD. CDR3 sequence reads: CAISERGTDTQYF. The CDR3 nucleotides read TGTGCCATCAGTGAGAGGGGGACAGATACGCAGTATTTT.

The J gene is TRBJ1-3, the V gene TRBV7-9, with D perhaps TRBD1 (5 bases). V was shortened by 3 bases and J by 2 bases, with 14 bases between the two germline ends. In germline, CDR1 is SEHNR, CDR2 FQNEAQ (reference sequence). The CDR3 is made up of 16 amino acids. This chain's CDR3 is CASSLDGGGPGNTIYF. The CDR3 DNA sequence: TGTGCCAGCAGCTTGGATGGGGGAGGCCCTGGAAACACCATATATTTT.

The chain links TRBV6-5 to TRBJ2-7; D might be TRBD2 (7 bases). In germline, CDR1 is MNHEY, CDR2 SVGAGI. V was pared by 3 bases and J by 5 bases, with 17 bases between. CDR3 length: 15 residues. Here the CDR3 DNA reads TGTGCCAGCAGTTATTTGGGAGGGGGGGGGAACGAGCAGTACTTC. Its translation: CASSYLGGGGNEQYF.

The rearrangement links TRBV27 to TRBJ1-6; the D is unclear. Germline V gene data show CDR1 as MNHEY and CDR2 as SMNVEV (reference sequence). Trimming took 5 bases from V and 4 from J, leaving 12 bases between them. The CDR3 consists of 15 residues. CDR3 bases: TGTGCCAGCAGTCCGGCGTGGGATTATAATTCACCCCTCCACTTT. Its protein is CASSPAWDYNSPLHF.

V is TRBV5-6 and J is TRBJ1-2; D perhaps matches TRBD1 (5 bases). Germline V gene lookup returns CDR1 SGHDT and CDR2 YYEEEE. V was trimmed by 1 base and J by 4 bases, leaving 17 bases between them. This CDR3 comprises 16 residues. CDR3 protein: CASSLKVLGDFYGYTF. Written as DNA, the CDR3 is TGTGCCAGCAGCTTGAAGGTATTAGGGGATTTCTATGGCTACACCTTC.